Below, 32 T cell receptor beta chains from the same sample are listed, as sequenced in a study of T cell responses to AZD1222 COVID-19 vaccine. Method: immunoSEQ multiplex PCR; TCRdb's copy keeps in-frame clones and lacks some. The sample records about 120,000 clones, approximately 90% being singletons. Specimen: peripheral blood, collected on day 0 of AZD1222 vaccination. The receptors were gathered from an adult in good health.

The chain joins TRBV5-5 to TRBJ1-2, with a possible D match to TRBD1 (5 bases). CDR1 and CDR2 (germline): SGHKS, YYEKEE (reference sequence). V was trimmed by 0 bases and J by 7 bases, leaving 16 bases between them. CDR3 length equals 15 residues. CDR3 nucleotides: TGTGCCAGCAGCTTGGGGCAGGGTGGCCTTCGTGGCTACACCTTC. This codes for CASSLGQGGLRGYTF.

The chain joins TRBV19 to TRBJ1-1; D not certain. V lost 4 bases, J lost 3 bases, and 9 bases lay in between. Germline V CDR1 and CDR2: LNHDA, SQIVND (reference sequence). This CDR3 contains 13 residues. The DNA of the CDR3 is TGTGCCAGTAGTAAAGTATGGGACACTGAAGCTTTCTTT. It translates to CASSKVWDTEAFF.

The chain is built from TRBV2 and TRBJ2-5; TRBD2 aligns across 10 bases. CDR3 size: 15 residues. The germline V gene encodes CDR1 SNHLY and CDR2 FYNNEI. With V trimmed by 4 bases and J by 4 bases, 6 bases remained unmatched. This CDR3 reads CASSVIAGGRETQYF. The CDR3 DNA follows: TGTGCCAGCAGTGTAATAGCGGGGGGAAGAGAGACCCAGTACTTC.

This sequence joins TRBV19 and TRBJ2-7; perhaps TRBD2 as D (5 bases). Germline V gene data show CDR1 as LNHDA and CDR2 as SQIVND (reference sequence). CDR3 length equals 14 residues. V was clipped by 2 bases and J by 1 base, with 9 bases between them. CDR3 protein: CASSIKRGSYEQYF. The CDR3 coding sequence is TGTGCCAGTAGTATAAAGCGCGGGTCCTACGAGCAGTACTTC.

The chain couples TRBV12-3 or TRBV12-4 to TRBJ1-1; unclear D gene. V was cut by 6 bases and J by 1 base, with 6 bases left in between. This CDR3 region has 12 residues. The CDR3 sequence is CASSRRNTEAFF. The CDR3 coding sequence is TGTGCCAGCAGCCGTCGGAACACTGAAGCTTTCTTT.

V and J are TRBV10-2 and TRBJ1-5; D is unresolved. V lost 3 bases and J 6 bases, leaving 12 bases between the germline ends. CDR1 WSHSY and CDR2 SAAADI come from the germline V gene. The CDR3 has 14 amino acids. CDR3 DNA sequence: TGCGCCAGCAGTGAACTTAGCCGGGCTCAGCCCCAGCATTTT. Its translation is CASSELSRAQPQHF.

This clone was seen just once. The V gene is TRBV5-8, the J gene TRBJ1-5; 8 nucleotides line up with TRBD1. In germline, CDR1 is SGHTS, CDR2 YDEGEE. CDR3 length: 19 residues. Germline trimming cut 7 bases from V and 0 bases from J; bases unmatched to any gene: 18. In nucleotides, the CDR3 is TGTGCCAGCGGAGGCCCCCGGACAGGGAGGTACTATAGCAATCAGCCCCAGCATTTT. This encodes CASGGPRTGRYYSNQPQHF.

The chain uses TRBV7-2 and TRBJ1-5; no reliable D call. This CDR3 has 13 residues. V was trimmed by 5 bases and J by 4 bases, leaving 9 bases between them. CDR1 and CDR2 (germline): SGHTA, FQGNSA. The CDR3 DNA follows: TGTGCCAGCAGCCAAGACCCGAATCAGCCCCAGCATTTT. This gives the protein CASSQDPNQPQHF.

The CDR3 region has the DNA TGTGCTAGTGGTTTGGGACAGTCAGATACGCAGTATTTT. Residues: CASGLGQSDTQYF. This chain uses TRBV12-5 with TRBJ2-3; TRBD1 might be the D (5 bases). Trimming cost V 1 base and J 4 bases, with 6 bases left between them. CDR1 and CDR2 (germline): LGHNT, FRNRAP. The length of the CDR3 is 13 residues.

This chain uses TRBV27 with TRBJ2-1; D perhaps matches TRBD1 (6 bases). CDR3 length: 17 amino acids. CDR1 and CDR2 (germline): MNHEY, SMNVEV (reference sequence). The V gene lost 6 bases and the J gene lost 6 bases, with 24 bases spanning the gap. The CDR3 sequence is CASSDIPGTGKLNEQFF. The CDR3 nucleotides are TGTGCCAGCAGCGATATCCCAGGCACAGGGAAGCTCAATGAGCAGTTCTTC.

This rearrangement joins TRBV7-9 to TRBJ1-2; D is undetermined. CDR1 is SEHNR and CDR2 is FQNEAQ in the germline V gene (reference sequence). The CDR3 is 14 amino acids. V was trimmed by 1 base and J by 1 base, leaving 7 bases between them. This chain's CDR3 is CASSLERGNYGYTF. The CDR3 nucleotides read TGTGCCAGCAGCTTAGAACGCGGTAACTATGGCTACACCTTC.

This rearrangement joins TRBV18 to TRBJ1-2; a weak D match, TRBD1 (6 bases). The germline gives CDR1 KGHSH, CDR2 LQKENI. V lost 3 bases to trimming and J lost 5 bases, with 16 bases between them. CDR3 length equals 15 residues. The CDR3 region is CASSPVEQGIYGYTF. Here the CDR3 DNA reads TGTGCCAGCTCACCCGTTGAGCAGGGGATATATGGCTACACCTTC.

The V gene is TRBV7-2, the J gene TRBJ2-1; 7 bases line up with TRBD1. Germline CDR1 and CDR2: SGHTA and FQGNSA. This CDR3 is built from 15 residues. V shed 6 bases, J shed 2 bases, and the junction held 7 bases outside the gene matches. The CDR3 bases are TGTGCCAGCAGACTTACCGGGACAGCCTACAATGAGCAGTTCTTC. As protein: CASRLTGTAYNEQFF.

This chain connects TRBV29-1 to TRBJ2-7; D assignment may be TRBD1 or TRBD2 (6 bases each). There are 15 residues in the CDR3. Trimming left V 8 bases short and J 0 bases short, with 20 bases between. Germline-derived CDR1 and CDR2 are SQVTM and ANQGSEA. Written as DNA, the CDR3 is TGCAGCACCGTATTGGGGGGCGGAACCTCCTACGAGCAGTACTTC. It specifies CSTVLGGGTSYEQYF.

The genes are TRBV28 and TRBJ2-7; TRBD2 agrees at 15 bases. The V segment lost 6 bases and the J segment 7 bases; nucleotides outside the gene matches: 10. The CDR3 spans 16 residues. Germline V gene sequence: CDR1 MDHEN, CDR2 SYDVKM. CDR3 region: CASRPTGTSGRTEQYF. Written as DNA, the CDR3 is TGTGCCAGCAGACCTACCGGGACTAGCGGGAGGACAGAGCAGTACTTC.

The rearrangement joins TRBV11-2 to TRBJ2-2; tentatively, D is TRBD1 (5 bases). The CDR3 has 14 residues. Germline V gene sequence: CDR1 SGHAT, CDR2 FQNNGV. V was pared by 2 bases and J by 6 bases, with 10 bases between. CDR3 coding DNA: TGTGCCAGCAGCTTACTTGGGGCAGCCGGGGAGCTGTTTTTT. Amino acids: CASSLLGAAGELFF.

This chain uses TRBV2 with TRBJ1-2; 8 bases fit TRBD1. The CDR3 has 15 amino acids. Germline lookup yields CDR1 SNHLY and CDR2 FYNNEI. After removal of 0 bases from V and 4 bases from J, the junction contained 4 bases not matched to a gene. The DNA of the CDR3 is TGTGCCAGCAGTGAAGCGCAGGGGGCAGCCTATGGCTACACCTTC. It translates to CASSEAQGAAYGYTF. Full variable domain (rest looked up from reference TRBV2 and TRBJ1-2): EPEVTQTPSHQVTQMGQEVILRCVPISNHLYFYWYRQILGQKVEFLVSFYNNEISEKSEIFDDQFSVERPDGSNFTLKIRSTKLEDSAMYFCASSEAQGAAYGYTFGSGTRLTVV.

This sequence joins TRBV25-1 and TRBJ2-2; 7 bases agree with TRBD2. The CDR3 covers 15 residues. Germline V gene data show CDR1 as MGHDK and CDR2 as SYGVNS. V gave up 5 bases and J gave up 5 bases; unmatched junction bases: 8. The CDR3 sequence is CASSRETSRTGELFF. The CDR3 nucleotides are TGTGCCAGCAGTCGGGAGACTAGCCGGACCGGGGAGCTGTTTTTT.

CDR3 nucleotides: TGTGCCAGAAGCTTGCTCAAGGTGAGCTCCTACAATGAGCAGTTCTTC. The encoded protein is CARSLLKVSSYNEQFF. The chain links TRBV5-3 to TRBJ2-1; unclear D gene. TRBV5-3 has ORF status, its function being uncertain. CDR3 length equals 16 residues. With 1 base removed from V and 0 bases from J, the gap between germline ends came to 11 bases.

The chain is built from TRBV6-5 and TRBJ1-5; D is unclear. The CDR3 totals 14 residues. Germline values: CDR1 MNHEY, CDR2 SVGAGI. The V end lost 6 bases, the J end lost 0 bases, and 9 bases lay between the germline ends. For the CDR3, the DNA is TGTGCCAGCAGCCCCAATTATAGCAATCAGCCCCAGCATTTT. Amino acid sequence: CASSPNYSNQPQHF.

This chain joins TRBV18 and TRBJ2-3, with D uncertain. This CDR3 comprises 12 residues. V dropped 1 base and J dropped 3 bases, with 2 bases sitting between them. Germline loops: CDR1 KGHSH, CDR2 LQKENI. This chain's CDR3 is CASSPRTDTQYF. In nucleotides, the CDR3 is TGTGCCAGCTCACCACGGACAGATACGCAGTATTTT.

This clone was counted a single time. The gene calls are TRBV27 and TRBJ1-2; 7 nucleotides agree with TRBD1. Germline CDR1 and CDR2: MNHEY and SMNVEV (reference sequence). CDR3 size: 19 residues. V gave up 3 bases and J gave up 4 bases; unmatched junction bases: 20. The CDR3 reads CASSFGSPGQRNSRYGYTF. CDR3 in DNA: TGTGCCAGCAGTTTTGGCTCCCCGGGACAGAGAAATAGTCGCTATGGCTACACCTTC.

The chain joins TRBV2 to TRBJ2-2, with 7 positions matching TRBD2. CDR3 length equals 14 residues. CDR1 is SNHLY, CDR2 FYNNEI, per germline. Germline trimming cut 4 bases from V and 1 base from J; bases unmatched to any gene: 0. The CDR3 bases are TGTGCCAGCAGTGTAGCGGGGAACACCGGGGAGCTGTTTTTT. Translation gives CASSVAGNTGELFF.

The chain combines TRBV11-2 with TRBJ1-1; TRBD1 matches at 9 bases. The CDR3 is 15 amino acids. The germline gives CDR1 SGHAT, CDR2 FQNNGV. Losses at the gene ends were 5 bases for V and 1 base for J; bases not matched to a gene: 5. The CDR3 sequence is CASSPPQGANTEAFF. The CDR3 DNA follows: TGTGCCAGCAGCCCCCCACAGGGGGCGAACACTGAAGCTTTCTTT.

The V call is TRBV28, the J call TRBJ1-2; possibly TRBD1 for D (5 bases). This CDR3 has 14 amino acids. Per germline, CDR1 MDHEN and CDR2 SYDVKM. The V and J ends lost 6 bases and 5 bases respectively, with 16 bases between them. CDR3 protein: CASRIAGGVYGYTF. CDR3 nucleotides: TGTGCCAGCAGAATCGCGGGAGGGGTTTATGGCTACACCTTC.

This clone showed up just once. The rearrangement uses TRBV9 and TRBJ1-6; the D is unclear. Trimming took off 1 base at V and 7 bases at J, with 12 bases between the two ends. The CDR3 has 15 residues. The germline gives CDR1 SGDLS, CDR2 YYNGEE. The CDR3 DNA sequence: TGTGCCAGCAGCGTATCCGATTCGGGCAATTCACCCCTCCACTTT. It encodes CASSVSDSGNSPLHF.

The sample holds a few counts of this clone. The V and J genes are TRBV7-2 and TRBJ1-2, with D perhaps matching TRBD1 (5 bases). Deletions cut 5 bases from V and 6 bases from J, with 19 bases between. This CDR3 has 15 residues. Germline V CDR1 and CDR2: SGHTA, FQGNSA. In DNA, the CDR3 is TGTGCCAGCAGCCAAACCTCAGGGCAGGGCAATGGCTACACCTTC. Translating gives CASSQTSGQGNGYTF.

The chain recombines TRBV7-8 with TRBJ2-2; TRBD1 aligns across 9 bases. Germline V lookup: CDR1 SGHVS, CDR2 FQNEAQ. This CDR3 is 16 amino acids long. V gave up 1 base and J gave up 6 bases; unmatched junction bases: 6. The CDR3 reads CASSLEGTGKAGELFF. The CDR3 nucleotides are TGTGCCAGCAGCTTAGAGGGGACAGGGAAGGCCGGGGAGCTGTTTTTT.

The chain uses TRBV27 and TRBJ2-3; 7 bases map to TRBD1. CDR1 MNHEY and CDR2 SMNVEV come from the germline V gene (reference sequence). Trimming removed 4 bases from V and 3 bases from J; junction bases left unmatched: 10. The CDR3 contains 16 residues. The CDR3 is CASSSGQLRVTDTQYF. In nucleotides, the CDR3 is TGTGCCAGCAGTTCGGGACAGTTAAGAGTTACAGATACGCAGTATTTT.

The chain links TRBV5-6 to TRBJ2-7; no clear D gene. Germline V gene data show CDR1 as SGHDT and CDR2 as YYEEEE. V shed 2 bases and J shed 5 bases, with 8 bases lying between them. This CDR3 is 12 amino acids long. The CDR3 sequence: CASSFRPHEQYF. CDR3 in DNA: TGTGCCAGCAGCTTTCGACCCCACGAGCAGTACTTC. The whole variable domain, remainder taken from reference TRBV5-6 and TRBJ2-7, is DAGVTQSPTHLIKTRGQQVTLRCSPKSGHDTVSWYQQALGQGPQFIFQYYEEEERQRGNFPDRFSGHQFPNYSSELNVNALLLGDSALYLCASSFRPHEQYFGPGTRLTVT.

The genes are TRBV11-3 and TRBJ2-7; TRBD1 matches 8 bases. Trimming cost V 5 bases and J 3 bases; bases outside gene matches: 9. CDR1 SGHNT and CDR2 YENEEA come from the germline V gene. The CDR3 has 15 amino acids. CDR3 sequence (DNA): TGTGCCAGCAGCCCCCGACAGGGGAGAGACTACGAGCAGTACTTC. Residues: CASSPRQGRDYEQYF.

This chain joins TRBV6-5 and TRBJ2-1, with a possible D match to TRBD1 (5 bases). Germline loops: CDR1 MNHEY, CDR2 SVGAGI. CDR3 length equals 13 residues. The V end lost 5 bases, the J end lost 2 bases, and 7 bases lay between the germline ends. The CDR3 nucleotides read TGTGCCAGCAGTCCAGGGCCCTACAATGAGCAGTTCTTC. Its translation is CASSPGPYNEQFF.